This T cell receptor (beta chain) was documented in a study of T cells after yellow fever vaccination. The study's findings and limits: Post-booster samples contained most primary-vaccination clones (about 96% CD4, about 90% CD8).

TCRdb itself ran the 5' RACE reads through MiXCR, one entry per CDR3 protein. This sample has over 150,000 distinct CDR3 sequences; about 6% occur once, and the top ten carry approximately 3%. The CDR3 totals 14 residues. Germline values: CDR1 SGHRS, CDR2 YFSETQ. V lost 0 bases, J lost 1 base, and 7 bases lay in between. This clonotype was seen many times. Its antigen is not known. The TCR sequence derives from a man between 18 and 35 years old who received the YFV17D yellow fever vaccine. The J gene is TRBJ1-1, the V gene TRBV5-1; D ambiguous. The specimen comprised CD4+ T cells sorted from PBMCs, sampled on the day of the first yellow fever vaccination. In DNA form, the CDR3 reads TGCGCCAGCAGCTTGGAACCGACGAACACTGAAGCTTTCTTT. Its translation is CASSLEPTNTEAFF.